This note documents a single T cell receptor beta chain sequence. Regarding treatment: 19 received Ad26.COV2.S at low or high dose, single or two shots; about 5 received placebo; per-sample allocation not given. Sampling took place 63 days after the first vaccine or placebo injection. An Ad26 vector was used to express Wuhan-strain SARS-CoV-2 spike as the vaccine. This specimen comes from a study of Ad26.COV2.S vaccination and SARS-CoV-2 variants. Libraries were prepared by immunoSEQ multiplex PCR; TCRdb keeps only in-frame clonotypes and omits some of them. The data show 400,000 to 500,000 clones, 89% seen once. Germline CDR1 reads SGHRS; CDR2 reads YFSETQ. The CDR3 has 14 residues. V gave up 0 bases and J gave up 7 bases; unmatched junction bases: 2.

This TCR derives from a person aged 18-60 years who received the Ad26.COV2.S COVID-19 vaccine or a placebo. Sequencing used peripheral blood, obtained in a trial of Ad26.COV2.S vaccine versus placebo. The V call is TRBV5-1, the J call TRBJ2-1; 9 positions match TRBD1. The CDR3 DNA follows: TGCGCCAGCAGCTTGGGGACAGGGGTAAATGAGCAGTTCTTC. Its translation: CASSLGTGVNEQFF.